This T cell receptor beta chain was identified during a study of OX40 agonist ivuxolimab in advanced cancers. Libraries were prepared by immunoSEQ multiplex PCR; TCRdb keeps only in-frame clonotypes and omits some of them. The table lists some 60,000 clones, 90% to 95% of them singletons. The CDR3 has 14 residues. The V end lost 2 bases, the J end lost 7 bases, and 12 bases lay between the germline ends. Germline V gene data show CDR1 as LNHDA and CDR2 as SQIVND (reference sequence). The V and J genes are TRBV19 and TRBJ1-5; D is perhaps TRBD1 (6 bases). Material: CD4+ or CD8+ T cells sorted from blood, obtained in a trial of the OX40 agonist ivuxolimab. The receptor was derived from an adult with an advanced solid tumor such as melanoma, head and neck, liver or kidney cancer. The CDR3 region has the DNA TGTGCCAGTAGTATACGACAGGAAGGGCAGCCCCAGCATTTT. This codes for CASSIRQEGQPQHF.